This TCR beta chain derives from a study of OX40 agonist ivuxolimab in advanced cancers. Regarding the research as a whole: Ivuxolimab was a fully human IgG2 agonistic monoclonal antibody targeting the costimulatory receptor OX40 (CD134). Among the roughly 52 dose-escalation patients, around 19 had hepatocellular carcinoma, 15 melanoma, 9 renal cell carcinoma and 9 head and neck cancer. The dose-escalation cohort was approximately 83% male with a mean age of approximately 60 years, ranging from 23 to 79. The monotherapy dose-escalation portion (N of about 50 patients) of the phase I ivuxolimab trial is reported in the paper. Peripheral TCRbeta sequencing aimed to test whether ivuxolimab altered TCR sequence diversity and caused clonal T-cell expansion. Partial responses occurred in three dose-escalation patients: two with cutaneous melanoma and one with hepatocellular carcinoma. Patients were allowed to have had prior anti-PD-1, anti-PD-L1 or anti-CTLA-4 therapy, and around 41% of the dose-escalation patients had previously received checkpoint inhibitors. Intravenous ivuxolimab was administered to patients every 2 weeks at six dose levels: 0.01, 0.1, 0.3, 1.5, 3 and 10 mg/kg. What the study reported, not specific to this receptor: Low levels of normalized T-cell clonal expansion were also shown by some nonresponding patients. In the 0.1-3.0 mg/kg groups, partial responders were among the patients with the lowest normalized peripheral clonal expansion, particularly in CD8+ T cells. Antigen specificity was not determined for the clonally expanded peripheral T cells. Clonal expansion of both CD4+ and CD8+ blood T cells was observed from baseline to week 6 at doses 0.1 to 3.0 mg/kg. On average, CD8+ T cells showed more expanded clones than CD4+ T cells after ivuxolimab.

The trial excluded patients who had a history of autoimmune disease or were on systemic immunosuppression. Peripheral blood for TCR sequencing was collected from all dose cohorts at baseline, on cycle 4 day 1, and on cycle 7 day 1. The samples were taken from a phase I, first-in-human, multicenter, open-label dose-escalation trial of ivuxolimab. Adults with locally advanced or metastatic head and neck squamous cell, hepatocellular, melanoma or renal cell carcinoma were enrolled in the trial. Before TCR sequencing, CD4+ T cells and CD8+ T cells were sorted from peripheral blood as separate populations. For this chain, trimming is 0 bases at the V end and 13 bases at the J end, and the number of junction bases without a gene match is 6. The CDR3 goes from the cysteine to the phenylalanine over 14 residues. Here the CDR3 DNA is all that survives: 42 bases in frame from base 1. As encoded in the germline V gene, CDR1 is SGDLS while CDR2 is YYNGEE.

As to this clone: Its antigen is currently not known. No base-level quality is on record; no much larger clone is a single base apart.

Genomic DNA was extracted from sorted cells for sequencing of the TCRbeta CDR3 region. The immunoSEQ Assay was used to sequence the TCRbeta CDR3 regions. The immuneACCESS repertoire file appears here via TCRdb, limited to in-frame rearrangements. These files lack a portion of the clones; in checked studies, under half of the deficit traces to unresolved V genes, and the cause of the others is not known. The sample table records 60,000 to 75,000 clones; about 88% of these occur just once. The leading ten clones occupy roughly 4% of the sample. The sequencing here drew on CD4+ or CD8+ T cells sorted from blood, taken in a trial of the OX40 agonist ivuxolimab. This chain joins TRBV9 to TRBJ2-1; TRBD2 aligns with 11 central bases. This clonotype originated in an adult with an advanced solid tumor such as melanoma, head and neck, liver or kidney cancer. The sequenced DNA is TGTGCCAGCAGCGTAGAGAATAGCGGGGGGGCCCAGTTCTTC. Translated, this is CASSVENSGGAQFF.